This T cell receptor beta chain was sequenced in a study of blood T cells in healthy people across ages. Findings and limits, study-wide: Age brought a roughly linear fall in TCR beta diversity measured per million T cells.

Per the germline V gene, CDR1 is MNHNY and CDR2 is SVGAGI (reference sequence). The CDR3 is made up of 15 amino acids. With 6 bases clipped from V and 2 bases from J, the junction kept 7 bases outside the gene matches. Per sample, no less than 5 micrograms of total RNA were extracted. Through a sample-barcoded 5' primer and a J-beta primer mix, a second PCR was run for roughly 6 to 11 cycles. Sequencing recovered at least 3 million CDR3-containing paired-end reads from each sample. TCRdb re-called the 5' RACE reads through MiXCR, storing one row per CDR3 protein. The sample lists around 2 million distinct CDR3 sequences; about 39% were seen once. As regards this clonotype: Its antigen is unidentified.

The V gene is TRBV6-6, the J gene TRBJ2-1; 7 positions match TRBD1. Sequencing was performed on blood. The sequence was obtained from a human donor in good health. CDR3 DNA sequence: TGTGCCAGCAGAGACCGGGACAGTACCTACAATGAGCAGTTCTTC. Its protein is CASRDRDSTYNEQFF.